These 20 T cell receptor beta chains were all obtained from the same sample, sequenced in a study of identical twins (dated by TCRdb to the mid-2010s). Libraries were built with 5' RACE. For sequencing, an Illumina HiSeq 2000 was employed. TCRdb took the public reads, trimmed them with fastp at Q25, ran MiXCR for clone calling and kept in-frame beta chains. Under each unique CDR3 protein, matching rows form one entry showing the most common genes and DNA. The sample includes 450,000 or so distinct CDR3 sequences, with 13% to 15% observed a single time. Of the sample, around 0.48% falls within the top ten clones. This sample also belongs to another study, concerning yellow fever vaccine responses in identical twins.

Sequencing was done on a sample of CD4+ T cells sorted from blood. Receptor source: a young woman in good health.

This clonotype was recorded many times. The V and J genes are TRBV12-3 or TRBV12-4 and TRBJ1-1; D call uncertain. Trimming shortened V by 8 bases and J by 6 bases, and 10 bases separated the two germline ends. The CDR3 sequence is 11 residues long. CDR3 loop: CASESFAEAFF. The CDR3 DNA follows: TGTGCCAGCGAAAGTTTTGCTGAAGCTTTCTTT.

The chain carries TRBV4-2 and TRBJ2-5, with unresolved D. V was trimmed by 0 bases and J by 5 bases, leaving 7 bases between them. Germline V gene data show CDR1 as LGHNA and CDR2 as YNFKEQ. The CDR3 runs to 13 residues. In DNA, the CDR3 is TGTGCCAGCAGCCAAGATGAAGGGGAGACCCAGTACTTC. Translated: CASSQDEGETQYF.

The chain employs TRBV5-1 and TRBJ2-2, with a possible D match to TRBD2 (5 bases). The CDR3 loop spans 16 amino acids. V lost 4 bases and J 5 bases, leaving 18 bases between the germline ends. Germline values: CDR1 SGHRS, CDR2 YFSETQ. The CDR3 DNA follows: TGCGCCAGCAGCCCTACCACTTCTCCGGGAACCGGGGAGCTGTTTTTT. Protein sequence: CASSPTTSPGTGELFF.

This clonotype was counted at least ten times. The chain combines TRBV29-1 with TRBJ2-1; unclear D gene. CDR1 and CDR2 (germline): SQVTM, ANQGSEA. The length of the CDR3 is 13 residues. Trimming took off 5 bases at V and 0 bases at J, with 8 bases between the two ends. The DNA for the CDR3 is TGCAGCGTTCGGCATAACTCCTACAATGAGCAGTTCTTC. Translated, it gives CSVRHNSYNEQFF.

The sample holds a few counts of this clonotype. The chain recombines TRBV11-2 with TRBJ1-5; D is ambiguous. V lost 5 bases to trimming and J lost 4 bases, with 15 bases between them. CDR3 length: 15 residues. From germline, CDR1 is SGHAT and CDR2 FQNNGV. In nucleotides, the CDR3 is TGTGCCAGCAGCATAGTCCCCAAGGGAAATCAGCCCCAGCATTTT. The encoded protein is CASSIVPKGNQPQHF.

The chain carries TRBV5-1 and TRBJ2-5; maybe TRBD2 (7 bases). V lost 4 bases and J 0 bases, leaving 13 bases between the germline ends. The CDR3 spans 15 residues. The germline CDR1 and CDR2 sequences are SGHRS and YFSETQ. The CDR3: CASSRGGVYQETQYF. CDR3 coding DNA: TGCGCCAGCAGCCGAGGGGGGGTCTACCAAGAGACCCAGTACTTC.

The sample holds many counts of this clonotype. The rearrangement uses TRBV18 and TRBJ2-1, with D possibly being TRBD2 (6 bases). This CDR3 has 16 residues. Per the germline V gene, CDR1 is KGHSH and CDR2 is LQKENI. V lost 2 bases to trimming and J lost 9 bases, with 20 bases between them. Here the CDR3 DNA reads TGTGCCAGCTCACCAAGCATTAGGCGGGAAAGGGGTGAGCAGTTCTTC. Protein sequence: CASSPSIRRERGEQFF.

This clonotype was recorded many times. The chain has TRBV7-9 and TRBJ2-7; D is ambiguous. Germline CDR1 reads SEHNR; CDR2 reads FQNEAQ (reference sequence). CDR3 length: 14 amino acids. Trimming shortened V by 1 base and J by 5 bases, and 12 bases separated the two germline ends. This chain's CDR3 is CASSLDYLLNEQYF. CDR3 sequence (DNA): TGTGCCAGCAGCTTAGACTATCTTCTAAACGAGCAGTACTTC. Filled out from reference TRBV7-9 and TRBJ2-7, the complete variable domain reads DTGVSQNPRHKITKRGQNVTFRCDPISEHNRLYWYRQTLGQGPEFLTYFQNEAQLEKSRLLSDRFSAERPKGSFSTLEIQRTEQGDSAMYLCASSLDYLLNEQYFGPGTRLTVT.

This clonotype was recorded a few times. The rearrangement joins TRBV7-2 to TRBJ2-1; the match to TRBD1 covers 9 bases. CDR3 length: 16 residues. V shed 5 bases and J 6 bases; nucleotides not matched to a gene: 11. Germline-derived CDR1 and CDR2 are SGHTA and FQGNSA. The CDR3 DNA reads TGTGCCAGCAGCCGTGCCTGGGACAGGGTAGTCAATGAGCAGTTCTTC. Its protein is CASSRAWDRVVNEQFF.

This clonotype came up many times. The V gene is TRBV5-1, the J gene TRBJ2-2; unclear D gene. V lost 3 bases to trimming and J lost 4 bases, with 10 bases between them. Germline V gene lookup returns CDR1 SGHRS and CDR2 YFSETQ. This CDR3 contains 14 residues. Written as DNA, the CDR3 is TGCGCCAGCAGCTCGACCGGCAGCACCGGGGAGCTGTTTTTT. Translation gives CASSSTGSTGELFF. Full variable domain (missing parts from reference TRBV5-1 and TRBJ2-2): KAGVTQTPRYLIKTRGQQVTLSCSPISGHRSVSWYQQTPGQGLQFLFEYFSETQRNKGNFPGRFSGRQFSNSRSEMNVSTLELGDSALYLCASSSTGSTGELFFGEGSRLTVL.

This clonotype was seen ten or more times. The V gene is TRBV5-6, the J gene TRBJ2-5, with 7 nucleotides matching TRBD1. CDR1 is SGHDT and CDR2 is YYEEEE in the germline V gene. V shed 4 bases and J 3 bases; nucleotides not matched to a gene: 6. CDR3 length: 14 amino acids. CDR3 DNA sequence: TGTGCCAGCAGCCCCTTTGACAGGGAAGAGACCCAGTACTTC. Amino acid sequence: CASSPFDREETQYF. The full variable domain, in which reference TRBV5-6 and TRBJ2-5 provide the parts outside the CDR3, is DAGVTQSPTHLIKTRGQQVTLRCSPKSGHDTVSWYQQALGQGPQFIFQYYEEEERQRGNFPDRFSGHQFPNYSSELNVNALLLGDSALYLCASSPFDREETQYFGPGTRLLVL.

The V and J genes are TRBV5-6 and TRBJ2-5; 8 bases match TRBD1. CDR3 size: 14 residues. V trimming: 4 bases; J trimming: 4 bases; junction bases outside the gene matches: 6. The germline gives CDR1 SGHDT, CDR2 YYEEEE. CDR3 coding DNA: TGTGCCAGCAGCGACGGACAGGGAGTAGAGACCCAGTACTTC. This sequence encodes CASSDGQGVETQYF.

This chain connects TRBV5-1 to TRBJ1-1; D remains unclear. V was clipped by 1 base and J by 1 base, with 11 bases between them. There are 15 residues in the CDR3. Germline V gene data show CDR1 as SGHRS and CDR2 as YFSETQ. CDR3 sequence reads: CASSLIGQPNTEAFF. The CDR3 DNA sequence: TGCGCCAGCAGCTTGATCGGTCAACCGAACACTGAAGCTTTCTTT.

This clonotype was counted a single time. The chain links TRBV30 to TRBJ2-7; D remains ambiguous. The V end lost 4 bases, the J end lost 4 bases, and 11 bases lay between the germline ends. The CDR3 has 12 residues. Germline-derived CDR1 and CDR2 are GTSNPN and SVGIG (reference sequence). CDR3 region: CAWNELGYEQYF. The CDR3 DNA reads TGTGCCTGGAACGAGTTGGGGTACGAGCAGTACTTC.

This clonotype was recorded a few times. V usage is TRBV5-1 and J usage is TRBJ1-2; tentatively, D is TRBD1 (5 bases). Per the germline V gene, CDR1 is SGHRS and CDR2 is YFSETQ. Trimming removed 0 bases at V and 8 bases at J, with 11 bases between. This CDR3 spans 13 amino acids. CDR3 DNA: TGCGCCAGCAGCTTGGACGGGACTGCGGGCTACACCTTC. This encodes CASSLDGTAGYTF.

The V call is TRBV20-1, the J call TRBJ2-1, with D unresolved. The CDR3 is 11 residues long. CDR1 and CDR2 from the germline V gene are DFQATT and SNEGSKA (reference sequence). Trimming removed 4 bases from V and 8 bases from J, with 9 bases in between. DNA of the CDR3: TGCAGTGCTATTAAAGTCGATGAGCAGTTCTTC. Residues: CSAIKVDEQFF.

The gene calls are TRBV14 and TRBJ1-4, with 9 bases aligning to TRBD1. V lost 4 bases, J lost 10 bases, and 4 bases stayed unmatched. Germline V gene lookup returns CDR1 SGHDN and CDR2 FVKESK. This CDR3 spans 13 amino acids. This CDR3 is CASSRDRERKLFF. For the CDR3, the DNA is TGTGCCAGCAGCCGGGACAGGGAGAGAAAACTGTTTTTT.

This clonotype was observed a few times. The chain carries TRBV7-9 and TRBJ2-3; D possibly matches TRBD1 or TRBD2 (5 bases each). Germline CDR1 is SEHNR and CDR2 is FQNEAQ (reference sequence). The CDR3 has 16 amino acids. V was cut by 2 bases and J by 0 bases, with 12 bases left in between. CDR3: CASSLRDRTSTDTQYF. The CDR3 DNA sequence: TGTGCCAGCAGCTTAAGGGACCGCACTAGCACAGATACGCAGTATTTT.

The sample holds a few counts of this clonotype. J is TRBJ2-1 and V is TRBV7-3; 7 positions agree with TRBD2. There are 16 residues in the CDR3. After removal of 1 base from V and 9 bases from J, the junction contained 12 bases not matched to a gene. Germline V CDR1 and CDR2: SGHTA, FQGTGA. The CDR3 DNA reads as TGTGCCAGCAGCTTAATGTCCCCGGGGGAGGGTGGTGAGCAGTTCTTC. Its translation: CASSLMSPGEGGEQFF.

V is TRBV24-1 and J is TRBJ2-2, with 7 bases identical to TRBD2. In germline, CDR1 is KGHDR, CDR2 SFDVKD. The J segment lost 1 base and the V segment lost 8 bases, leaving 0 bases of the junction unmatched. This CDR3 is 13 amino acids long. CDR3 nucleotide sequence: TGTGCCACCACTAGCGGGAACACCGGGGAGCTGTTTTTT. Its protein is CATTSGNTGELFF.